The rows below give T cell receptor beta chains drawn from one sample of a study of sequential checkpoint blockade in melanoma. Generated by immunoSEQ multiplex PCR, the TCRdb table keeps only in-frame clones and is missing some. The sample holds 950 to 1,500 clones, about 19% seen once. Sequenced material: tumor tissue (inferred from file names), taken from a patient given nivolumab and ipilimumab in sequence. The receptors here all came from a human donor with melanoma. CDR3s include the opening cysteine and the closing phenylalanine or tryptophan. A D gene is named only where the DNA matches it firmly. Where a row states a size, it is once, few, many or the class of an expanded clone; other rows omit it.

size,D,V,J,DNA,CDR3
NA,TRBD1,TRBV9,TRBJ1-3,TGTGCCAGCAGCCCCCTCAGGGGGGACACCATATATTTT,CASSPLRGDTIYF
NA,NA,TRBV6-8,TRBJ2-1,TGTGCCAGCAGTTACGCGCACAGCCCCAATGAGCAGTTCTTC,CASSYAHSPNEQFF
NA,TRBD1,TRBV23-1,TRBJ2-5,TGCGCCAGCAATCCAAGGATTAGGACAGGGTCTAGGGAAAAAGAGACCCAGTACTTC,CASNPRIRTGSREKETQYF
once,NA,TRBV5-1,TRBJ2-2,TGCGCCAGCACGGTCAGAGGGACGAACACCGGGGAGCTGTTTTTT,CASTVRGTNTGELFF
once,TRBD2,TRBV29-1,TRBJ2-7,TGCAGCGTTGACCATAAAGGACTAGCGGGGGCCACCTCCTACGAGCAGTACTTC,CSVDHKGLAGATSYEQYF
NA,TRBD1,TRBV5-1,TRBJ2-3,TGCGCCAGCAGCCAATACCCTCAGGACAGGGCGGATACGCAGTATTTT,CASSQYPQDRADTQYF
few,NA,TRBV12-5,TRBJ1-5,TGTGCTAGTGGTTCGTCCGGGCCCGGTGATCAGCCCCAGCATTTT,CASGSSGPGDQPQHF
NA,NA,TRBV19,TRBJ2-1,TGTGCCAGTAGTGGGGGGGGCAGCTACAATGAGCAGTTCTTC,CASSGGGSYNEQFF
NA,TRBD2,TRBV15,TRBJ2-3,TGTGCCACCAGCGAGGGACTAGCGGGGGGGCCCAGGACAGATACGCAGTATTTT,CATSEGLAGGPRTDTQYF
NA,NA,TRBV19,TRBJ2-7,TGTGCCAGTAGTATGTCTGGGGTCGGCGAGCAGTACTTC,CASSMSGVGEQYF
medium-sized,NA,TRBV6-8,TRBJ2-2,TGTGCCAGCAGTGACTCGTCACAGGAAAACGGGGAGCTGTTTTTT,CASSDSSQENGELFF
NA,NA,TRBV4-1,TRBJ1-4,TGCGCCAGCAGCCAAGAGTTGCTAGAAGAAAAACTGTTTTTT,CASSQELLEEKLFF
once,NA,TRBV18,TRBJ2-7,TGTGCCAGCTCACCCGCGATGGCGGGTACCTCCTACGAGCAGTACTTC,CASSPAMAGTSYEQYF
medium-sized,TRBD1,TRBV11-3,TRBJ1-1,TGTGCCAGCAGCTTACATCCAGACAGGGTGGGCACTGAAGCTTTCTTT,CASSLHPDRVGTEAFF
medium-sized,NA,TRBV11-3,TRBJ2-1,TGTGCCAGCAGCTTGGGGTCCGGGTACAATGAGCAGTTCTTC,CASSLGSGYNEQFF
few,NA,TRBV4-1,TRBJ2-7,TGCGCCAGCAGCCAAGATGGAGGGTTTAAGCAGTACTTC,CASSQDGGFKQYF
NA,TRBD2,TRBV11-3,TRBJ2-1,TGTGCCAGCAGCACCTCTAGCGGGGGGGCCCGAAATGAGCAGTTCTTC,CASSTSSGGARNEQFF
NA,TRBD2,TRBV6-8,TRBJ2-3,TGTGCCAGCAGTTACGGGACTAGCGGGAATACGCAGTATTTT,CASSYGTSGNTQYF
NA,NA,TRBV19,TRBJ1-5,TGTGCCACCCTCCCCGTGGGGGCGGGCTTCAATCAGCCCCAGCATTTT,CATLPVGAGFNQPQHF
few,NA,TRBV6-8,TRBJ1-5,TGTGCCAGCAGAACCTCGGGACAGCCCCAGCATTTT,CASRTSGQPQHF
medium-sized,NA,TRBV9,TRBJ1-2,TGTGCCAGCAGCGTAGGGCCTGGGTTAGGCCCTGGCTACACCTTC,CASSVGPGLGPGYTF
few,TRBD2,TRBV9,TRBJ2-5,TGTGCCAGCAGCCGGTTGGGACTAGGGAACCAAGAGACCCAGTACTTC,CASSRLGLGNQETQYF
medium-sized,NA,TRBV11-3,TRBJ2-1,TGTGCCAGCAGCACCGAAGATCAGGGCTATAATGAGCAGTTCTTC,CASSTEDQGYNEQFF
few,TRBD1,TRBV9,TRBJ2-7,TGTGCCAGCAGCGTAACAGGGGGCGACGAGCAGTACTTC,CASSVTGGDEQYF
medium-sized,TRBD1,TRBV9,TRBJ2-2,TGTGCCAGCACCCCCCAGGACAGGAGGCCCGGGGAGCTGTTTTTT,CASTPQDRRPGELFF
few,TRBD2,TRBV11-3,TRBJ2-5,TGTGCCAGCAGCCTGAAACGCGGGGGGGCCGGAGAGACCCAGTACTTC,CASSLKRGGAGETQYF
NA,NA,TRBV6-8,TRBJ2-2,TGTGCCAGCAGTGACGGGGGCTCGGACACCGGGGAGCTGTTTTTT,CASSDGGSDTGELFF
medium-sized,TRBD2,TRBV11-3,TRBJ2-3,TGTGCCAGCAGCTTAAGACTAGCGGGGGGGCTCGGATCCACAGATACGCAGTATTTT,CASSLRLAGGLGSTDTQYF
few,NA,TRBV4-1,TRBJ1-2,TGCGCCAGCAGCCAAGCGGGGGGTGGCTACACCTTC,CASSQAGGGYTF
large,TRBD1,TRBV9,TRBJ1-1,TGTGCCAGCAGCGCAGACGGAGGACAGGGGTTTACTGAAGCTTTCTTT,CASSADGGQGFTEAFF
medium-sized,NA,TRBV11-3,TRBJ1-1,TGTGCCAGCAGCAATTGGGATCCTTCGAACACTGAAGCTTTCTTT,CASSNWDPSNTEAFF
NA,TRBD2,TRBV7-1,TRBJ2-1,TGTGCCAGCACCCCACTAGCGGGGGGCTACCAGTTCTTC,CASTPLAGGYQFF
medium-sized,NA,TRBV11-3,TRBJ2-7,TGTGCCAGCAGCTTAGTACGGGACTCCTACGAGCAGTACTTC,CASSLVRDSYEQYF
medium-sized,TRBD2,TRBV4-1,TRBJ2-3,TGCGCCAGCAGCGCACGGACTAGCGGGGTCACAGATACGCAGTATTTT,CASSARTSGVTDTQYF
few,NA,TRBV6-8,TRBJ1-5,TGTGCCAGCAGTTACGTTCAGATTGATCAGCCCCAGCATTTT,CASSYVQIDQPQHF
NA,NA,TRBV9,TRBJ1-1,TGTGCCAGCAGCGTCGGGACGGGGGCTGAAGCTTTCTTT,CASSVGTGAEAFF
NA,NA,TRBV18,TRBJ2-3,TGTGCCAGCTCACCAGGGCCGGGGGTCACAGATACGCAGTATTTT,CASSPGPGVTDTQYF
NA,NA,TRBV15,TRBJ2-3,TGTGCCACCAGCCACGGACAAGGTAGCACAGATACGCAGTATTTT,CATSHGQGSTDTQYF
NA,TRBD2,TRBV6-8,TRBJ2-1,TGTGCCAGCAGTTACGAGGCGGGGGGGCCCTACAATGAGCAGTTCTTC,CASSYEAGGPYNEQFF
medium-sized,TRBD1,TRBV11-3,TRBJ1-1,TGTGCCAGCAGCTCCATCAGCCAGGGGGCCAGAATCGAAGCTTTCTTT,CASSSISQGARIEAFF
medium-sized,TRBD1,TRBV11-3,TRBJ1-5,TGTGCCAGCAGCCTAATGGGGGGACAGGGGATCAATCAGCCCCAGCATTTT,CASSLMGGQGINQPQHF
few,NA,TRBV19,TRBJ1-4,TGTGCCAGTACTACCGCCAGGGGATCTAATGAAAAACTGTTTTTT,CASTTARGSNEKLFF
medium-sized,TRBD2,TRBV11-3,TRBJ2-5,TGTGCCAGCAGCTTCTGGGCTAGCGGGGCTGGGAAGACCCAGTACTTC,CASSFWASGAGKTQYF
NA,TRBD2,TRBV19,TRBJ2-3,TGTGCCAGTAAAGATAGCGGGGGGGCCCGGGCAGATACGCAGTATTTT,CASKDSGGARADTQYF
few,NA,TRBV19,TRBJ2-5,TGTGCCAGTAGTACTTTTGGCATAAGCCAAGAGACCCAGTACTTC,CASSTFGISQETQYF
few,TRBD1,TRBV6-8,TRBJ2-2,TGTGCCAGCACCAATCGTCAGGGGGCGCAAACAAGCGGGGAGCTGTTTTTT,CASTNRQGAQTSGELFF
few,NA,TRBV18,TRBJ2-2,TGTGCCAGCTCACCAGTACATGGCGGTTGGGCGGCGGCGAACACCGGGGAGCTGTTTTTT,CASSPVHGGWAAANTGELFF
few,TRBD1,TRBV30,TRBJ1-5,TGTGCCTGGAGTCCTCCGGGACAGGGGAGAGGAAGCAATCAGCCCCAGCATTTT,CAWSPPGQGRGSNQPQHF